A selection of T cell receptor beta chains follows, all from one sample in a study of T cell responses to AZD1222 COVID-19 vaccine. Generated by immunoSEQ multiplex PCR, the TCRdb table keeps only in-frame clones and is missing some. This repertoire shows 150,000 to 200,000 clones, approximately 94% found once; its top ten account for about 9.2%. The sample was peripheral blood, taken on day 0 of AZD1222 vaccination. These receptor sequences come from an adult in good health. The CDR3 runs from the conserved cysteine through the conserved F or W. A D gene is named only where the DNA matches it firmly. Expanded clones get a size class; other rows say once, few or many, or leave the size out.

d_call clone_size j_call cdr3_length v_call cdr3_nt cdr3_aa
NA NA TRBJ1-2 15 TRBV21-1 TGTGCCAGCAGCAGCATCCTCCTTCCTAACTATGGCTACACCTTC CASSSILLPNYGYTF
NA NA TRBJ1-3 14 TRBV6-5 TGTGCCAGCGGCTCAGGGGCCTCTGGAAACACCATATATTTT CASGSGASGNTIYF
TRBD1 once TRBJ1-1 15 TRBV6-5 TGTGCCAGCAGTTTATTTGGGACAGGGCTACCTCGGCCTTTCTTT CASSLFGTGLPRPFF
TRBD1 NA TRBJ1-5 15 TRBV23-1 TGCGCCAGTTCCCTTGGGGACAGGGCGAATCAGCCCCAGCATTTT CASSLGDRANQPQHF
TRBD1 NA TRBJ1-4 18 TRBV5-1 TGCGCCAGCAGCCCGCGGACAGGGGGGAGCTCAACTAATGAAAAACTGTTTTTT CASSPRTGGSSTNEKLFF
NA NA TRBJ2-5 16 TRBV14 TGTGCCAGCAGCCAAGTGAGAGATCCGGGAAGAGAGACCCAGTACTTC CASSQVRDPGRETQYF
NA NA TRBJ1-2 15 TRBV4-2 TGTGCCAGCAGCCAAGAGGCAGGAGCTAACTATGGCTACACCTTC CASSQEAGANYGYTF
NA NA TRBJ2-3 14 TRBV28 TGTGCCAGCAGTTTATACCCGGACACAGATACGCAGTATTTT CASSLYPDTDTQYF
TRBD1 NA TRBJ1-5 18 TRBV2 TGTGCCAGCAATTTATGGCAGGGGGCAGGCAAAGGCAATCAGCCCCAGCATTTT CASNLWQGAGKGNQPQHF
NA once TRBJ2-2 11 TRBV7-9 TGTGCCAGCTTGAGGTTCGGGGAGCTGTTTTTT CASLRFGELFF
TRBD2 NA TRBJ2-1 16 TRBV14 TGTGCCAGCAGCCAATTCGGGACTAAGTCCTACAATGAGCAGTTCTTC CASSQFGTKSYNEQFF
NA NA TRBJ1-6 15 TRBV15 TGTGCCACCAGCAGAGAGCAGGCGTTCAATTCACCCCTCCACTTT CATSREQAFNSPLHF
NA NA TRBJ1-1 14 TRBV7-9 TGTGCCAGCAGCCCCGAAGATCCGAACACTGAAGCTTTCTTT CASSPEDPNTEAFF
NA NA TRBJ2-3 16 TRBV5-1 TGCGCCAGCAGCTTGGATCCAACTCCTTTCACAGATACGCAGTATTTT CASSLDPTPFTDTQYF
TRBD1 once TRBJ1-4 15 TRBV28 TGTGCCAGCAGGGCGGACAGGGGGCCTAATGAAAAACTGTTTTTT CASRADRGPNEKLFF
NA NA TRBJ2-7 14 TRBV15 TGTGCCACCAGCAGAGAGGGAGGAACCTACGAGCAGTACTTC CATSREGGTYEQYF
NA NA TRBJ2-7 15 TRBV6-1 TGTGCCAGCAGTGAAGTGTACGGGAGAGCCTACGAGCAGTACTTC CASSEVYGRAYEQYF
NA NA TRBJ2-1 13 TRBV28 TGTGCCAGCAGTTTTTCAGCACGCGATGAGCAGTTCTTC CASSFSARDEQFF
NA once TRBJ2-7 12 TRBV2 TGTGCCAGCAGGGGAGGCCCCTACGAGCAGTACTTC CASRGGPYEQYF
NA NA TRBJ2-7 15 TRBV19 TGTGCCGTCCCCCCGCGGCAGGGCCAAACCTACGAGCAGTACTTC CAVPPRQGQTYEQYF
TRBD2 once TRBJ2-7 17 TRBV7-6 TGTGCCAGCAGCTTAGGGTCTGGGCTAGCGGCCTCCTACGAGCAGTACTTC CASSLGSGLAASYEQYF
TRBD2 once TRBJ2-1 14 TRBV27 TGTGCCAGTAGGACTAGCGGGAGGTTAAATGAGCAGTTCTTC CASRTSGRLNEQFF
NA once TRBJ2-7 12 TRBV28 TGTGCCAGCAACTCAAGGAAGTACGAGCAGTACTTC CASNSRKYEQYF
TRBD1 NA TRBJ2-7 12 TRBV29-1 TGCAGCGTACAAGGGGGCCCCTACGAGCAGTACTTC CSVQGGPYEQYF
NA NA TRBJ1-2 11 TRBV6-5 TGTGCCAGCAGTTACCTGGGGACCAGCACCTTC CASSYLGTSTF
TRBD2 NA TRBJ2-1 15 TRBV24-1 TGTGCCACCAGTGACCCCGGGACTAGTTACAATGAGCAGTTCTTC CATSDPGTSYNEQFF
TRBD2 NA TRBJ2-3 17 TRBV5-1 TGCGCCAGCAGCTTGGGGACTAGCGGGAGGGAGCCAGATACGCAGTATTTT CASSLGTSGREPDTQYF
NA NA TRBJ1-1 15 TRBV5-1 TGCGCCAGCAGCCGACCGGACAGTGGAGACACTGAAGCTTTCTTT CASSRPDSGDTEAFF
NA NA TRBJ1-2 12 TRBV7-2 TGTGCCAGCTATGGAGGGGAGTTTGGCTACACCTTC CASYGGEFGYTF
TRBD2 NA TRBJ2-7 12 TRBV18 TGTGCCAGCTCACTTGGGGGGGGCGAGCAGTACTTC CASSLGGGEQYF
NA NA TRBJ2-2 15 TRBV6-5 TGTGCCAGCAGTTCTCTCCGACCCGGAACCGGGGAGCTGTTTTTT CASSSLRPGTGELFF
NA NA TRBJ1-1 13 TRBV14 TGTGCCAGCAGCCCCAAGGTGGGTAACGTGGCTTTCTTT CASSPKVGNVAFF
NA NA TRBJ2-7 13 TRBV30 TGTGCCTGGAGAGGTCCGGGAACCTACGAGCAGTACTTC CAWRGPGTYEQYF
NA NA TRBJ1-1 14 TRBV7-2 TGTGCCAGCAGCGGAGCTGGGGGCAACACTGAAGCTTTCTTT CASSGAGGNTEAFF
TRBD2 NA TRBJ2-1 15 TRBV27 TGTGCCAGCAGTTCTAGCGGGAGGGCTTGGAATGAGCAGTTCTTC CASSSSGRAWNEQFF
NA NA TRBJ1-2 14 TRBV4-2 TGTGCCAGCAGCCAAGTCGGGCAGACGTATGGCTACACCTTC CASSQVGQTYGYTF
NA NA TRBJ1-2 15 TRBV4-1 TGCGCCAGCAGCCAACCTCTACGGGGAAGGGATGGCTACACCTTC CASSQPLRGRDGYTF
NA NA TRBJ1-2 14 TRBV28 TGTGCCAGCATTACGACGAGGCTCCCCTATGGCTACACCTTC CASITTRLPYGYTF
NA NA TRBJ2-7 14 TRBV27 TGTGCCAGCTCCTTCGGACCTTTTTCCTACGAGCAGTACTTC CASSFGPFSYEQYF
NA NA TRBJ1-5 13 TRBV30 TGTGCCTACCAAAGGGGAGGGGATCAGCCCCAGCATTTT CAYQRGGDQPQHF
TRBD1 NA TRBJ1-4 14 TRBV2 TGTGCCTGCCTGGGACAGGCCTCTAATGAAAAACTGTTTTTT CACLGQASNEKLFF